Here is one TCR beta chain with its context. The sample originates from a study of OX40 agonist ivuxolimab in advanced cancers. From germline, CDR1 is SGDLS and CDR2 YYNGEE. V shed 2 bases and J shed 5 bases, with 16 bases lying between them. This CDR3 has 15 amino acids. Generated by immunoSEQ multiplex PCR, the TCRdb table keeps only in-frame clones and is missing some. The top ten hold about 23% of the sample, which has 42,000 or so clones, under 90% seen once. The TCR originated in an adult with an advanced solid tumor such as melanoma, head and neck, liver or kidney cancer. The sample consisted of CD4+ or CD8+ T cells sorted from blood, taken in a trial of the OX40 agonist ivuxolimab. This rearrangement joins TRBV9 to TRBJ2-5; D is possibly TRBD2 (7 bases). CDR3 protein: CASSVGGGGKETQYF. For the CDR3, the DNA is TGTGCCAGCAGCGTCGGAGGGGGAGGGAAGGAGACCCAGTACTTC. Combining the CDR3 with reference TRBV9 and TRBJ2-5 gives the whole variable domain DSGVTQTPKHLITATGQRVTLRCSPRSGDLSVYWYQQSLDQGLQFLIQYYNGEERAKGNILERFSAQQFPDLHSELNLSSLELGDSALYFCASSVGGGGKETQYFGPGTRLLVL.